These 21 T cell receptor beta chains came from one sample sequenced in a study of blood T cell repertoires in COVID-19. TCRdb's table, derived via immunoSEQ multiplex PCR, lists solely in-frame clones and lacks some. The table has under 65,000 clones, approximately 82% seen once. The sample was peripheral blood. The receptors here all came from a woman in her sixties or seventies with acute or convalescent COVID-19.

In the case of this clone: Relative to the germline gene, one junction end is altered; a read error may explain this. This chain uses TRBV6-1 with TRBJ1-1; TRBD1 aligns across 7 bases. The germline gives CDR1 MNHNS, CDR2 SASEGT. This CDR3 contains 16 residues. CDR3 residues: CASGDPTGRRRPEAFF. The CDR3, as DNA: TGTGCCAGCGGTGACCCGACAGGGCGCCGTCGGCCTGAAGCTTTCTTT.

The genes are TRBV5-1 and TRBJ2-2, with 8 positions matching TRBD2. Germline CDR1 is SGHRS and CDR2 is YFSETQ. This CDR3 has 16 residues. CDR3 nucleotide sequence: TGCCCCCGCCGCCGGGCCGGGGGGGGGCCCACCGGGGAGCTGTTTTTT. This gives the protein CPRRRAGGGPTGELFF.

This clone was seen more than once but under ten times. The CDR3 region has the DNA TGTGCCAGCAGTCCTGGACAGGGAAGCCCCTACGAGCAGTACTTC. Protein: CASSPGQGSPYEQYF. The chain recombines TRBV6-5 with TRBJ2-7; 8 bases fit TRBD1. The germline V gene encodes CDR1 MNHEY and CDR2 SVGAGI. Unmatched junction bases numbered 8, after V lost 5 bases and J lost 2 bases. CDR3 length: 15 residues.

Here the CDR3 reads CASSGQAGYGYTF. The DNA for the CDR3 is TGTGCCAGTAGTGGGCAGGCAGGATATGGCTACACCTTC. This sequence joins TRBV19 and TRBJ1-2; no clear D gene. The V and J ends lost 5 bases and 5 bases respectively, with 12 bases between them. Per the germline V gene, CDR1 is LNHDA and CDR2 is SQIVND (reference sequence). The CDR3 spans 13 residues. The full variable domain, its missing parts supplied by reference TRBV19 and TRBJ1-2, is DGGITQSPKYLFRKEGQNVTLSCEQNLNHDAMYWYRQDPGQGLRLIYYSQIVNDFQKGDIAEGYSVSREKKESFPLTVTSAQKNPTAFYLCASSGQAGYGYTFGSGTRLTVV.

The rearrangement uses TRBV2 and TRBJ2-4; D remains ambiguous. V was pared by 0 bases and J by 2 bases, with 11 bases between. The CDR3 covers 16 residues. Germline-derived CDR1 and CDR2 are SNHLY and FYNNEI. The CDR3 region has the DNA TGTGCCAGCAGTGAAGCCCCCTACGGTACCAAAAACATTCAGTACTTC. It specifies CASSEAPYGTKNIQYF.

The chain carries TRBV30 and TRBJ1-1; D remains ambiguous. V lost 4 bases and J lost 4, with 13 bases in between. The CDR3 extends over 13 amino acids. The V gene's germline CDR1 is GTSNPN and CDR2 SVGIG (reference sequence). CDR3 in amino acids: CAWTLGGLTEAFF. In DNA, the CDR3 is TGTGCCTGGACCCTTGGAGGGCTCACTGAAGCTTTCTTT.

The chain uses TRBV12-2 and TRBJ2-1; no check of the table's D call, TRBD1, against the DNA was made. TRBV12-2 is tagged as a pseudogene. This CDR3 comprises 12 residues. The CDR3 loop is CAQGAAYNEQFF. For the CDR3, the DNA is TGTGCACAGGGGGCAGCCTACAATGAGCAGTTCTTC.

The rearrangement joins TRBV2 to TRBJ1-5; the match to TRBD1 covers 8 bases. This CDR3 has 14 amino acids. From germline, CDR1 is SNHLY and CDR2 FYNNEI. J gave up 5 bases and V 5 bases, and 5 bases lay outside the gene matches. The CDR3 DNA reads TGTGCCAGCAGTCCGACAGGGGTTGATCAGCCCCAGCATTTT. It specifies CASSPTGVDQPQHF.

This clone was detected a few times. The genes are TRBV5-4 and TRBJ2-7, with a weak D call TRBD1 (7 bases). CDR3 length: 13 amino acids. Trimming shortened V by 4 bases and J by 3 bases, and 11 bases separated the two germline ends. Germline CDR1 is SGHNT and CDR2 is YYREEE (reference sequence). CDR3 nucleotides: TGTGCCAGCAGCGGCGGGACAGACTACGAGCAGTACTTC. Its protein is CASSGGTDYEQYF.

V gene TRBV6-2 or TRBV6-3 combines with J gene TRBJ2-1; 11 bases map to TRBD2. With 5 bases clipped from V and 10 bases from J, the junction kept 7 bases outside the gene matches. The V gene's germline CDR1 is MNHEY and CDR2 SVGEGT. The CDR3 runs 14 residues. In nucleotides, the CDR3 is TGTGCCAGCAGTCATAGCGGGGGGGACTTCGAGCAGTTCTTC. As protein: CASSHSGGDFEQFF.

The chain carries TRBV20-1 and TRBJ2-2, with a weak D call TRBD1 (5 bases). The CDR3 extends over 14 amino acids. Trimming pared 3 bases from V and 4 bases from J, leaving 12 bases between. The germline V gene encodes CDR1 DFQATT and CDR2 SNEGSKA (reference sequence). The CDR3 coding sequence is TGCAGTGCTAGTGGCCCTAGGGGCACCGGGGAGCTGTTTTTT. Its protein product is CSASGPRGTGELFF.

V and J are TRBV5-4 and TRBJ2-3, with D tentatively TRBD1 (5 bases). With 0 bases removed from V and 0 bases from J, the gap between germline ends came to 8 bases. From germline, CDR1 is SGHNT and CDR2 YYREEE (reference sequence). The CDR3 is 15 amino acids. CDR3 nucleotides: TGTGCCAGCAGCTTGGACAGGCCCAGCACAGATACGCAGTATTTT. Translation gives CASSLDRPSTDTQYF. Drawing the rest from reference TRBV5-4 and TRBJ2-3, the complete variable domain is ETGVTQSPTHLIKTRGQQVTLRCSSQSGHNTVSWYQQALGQGPQFIFQYYREEENGRGNFPPRFSGLQFPNYSSELNVNALELDDSALYLCASSLDRPSTDTQYFGPGTRLTVL.

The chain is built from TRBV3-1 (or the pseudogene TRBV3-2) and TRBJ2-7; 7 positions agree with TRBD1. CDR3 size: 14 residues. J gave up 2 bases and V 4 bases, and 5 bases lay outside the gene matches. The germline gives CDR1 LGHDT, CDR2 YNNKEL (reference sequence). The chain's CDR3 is CASSPPQGAYEQYF. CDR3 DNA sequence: TGTGCCAGCAGCCCCCCTCAGGGGGCCTACGAGCAGTACTTC.

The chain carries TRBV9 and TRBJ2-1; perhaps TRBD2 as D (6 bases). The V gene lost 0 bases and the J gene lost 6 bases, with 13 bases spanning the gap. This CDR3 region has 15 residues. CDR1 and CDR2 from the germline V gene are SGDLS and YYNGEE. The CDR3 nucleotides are TGTGCCAGCAGCGTAGACCCAGGAGCGGGCAATGAGCAGTTCTTC. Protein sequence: CASSVDPGAGNEQFF.

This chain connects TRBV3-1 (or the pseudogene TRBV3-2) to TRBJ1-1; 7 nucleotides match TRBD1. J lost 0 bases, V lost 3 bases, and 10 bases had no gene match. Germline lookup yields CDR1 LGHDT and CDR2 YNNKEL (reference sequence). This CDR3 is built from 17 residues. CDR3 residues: CASSQLGQESLNTEAFF. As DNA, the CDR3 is TGTGCCAGCAGCCAGCTAGGACAGGAGAGCTTGAACACTGAAGCTTTCTTT.

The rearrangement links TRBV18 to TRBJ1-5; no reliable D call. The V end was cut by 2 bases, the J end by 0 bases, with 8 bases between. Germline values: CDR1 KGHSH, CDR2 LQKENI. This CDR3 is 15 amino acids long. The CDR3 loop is CASSPKADSNQPQHF. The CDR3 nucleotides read TGTGCCAGCTCACCAAAAGCTGATAGCAATCAGCCCCAGCATTTT.

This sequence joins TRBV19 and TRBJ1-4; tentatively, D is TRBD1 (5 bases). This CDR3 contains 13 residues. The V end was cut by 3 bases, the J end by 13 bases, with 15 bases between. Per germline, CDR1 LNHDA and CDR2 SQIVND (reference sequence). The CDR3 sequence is CASSIVSPGRLFF. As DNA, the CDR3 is TGTGCCAGTAGTATTGTGAGTCCAGGGCGACTGTTTTTT. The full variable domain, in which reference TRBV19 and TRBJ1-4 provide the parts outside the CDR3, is DGGITQSPKYLFRKEGQNVTLSCEQNLNHDAMYWYRQDPGQGLRLIYYSQIVNDFQKGDIAEGYSVSREKKESFPLTVTSAQKNPTAFYLCASSIVSPGRLFFGSGTQLSVL.

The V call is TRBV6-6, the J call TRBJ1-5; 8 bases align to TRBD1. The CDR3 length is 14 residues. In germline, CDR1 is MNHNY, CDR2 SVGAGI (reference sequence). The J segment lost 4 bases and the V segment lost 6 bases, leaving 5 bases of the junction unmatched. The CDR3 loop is CASRTGTGNQPQHF. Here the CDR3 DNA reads TGTGCCAGCAGGACCGGGACAGGTAATCAGCCCCAGCATTTT.

Here the CDR3 DNA reads TGCGCCAGCAGACCGAAGCCTCTCCCGGGACAGGGGAACCAGCCCCAGCATTTT. Amino acids: CASRPKPLPGQGNQPQHF. The chain combines TRBV23-1 with TRBJ1-5; 10 nucleotides align to TRBD1. TRBV23-1 is sorted into the ORF group, with uncertain function. The CDR3 length is 18 residues. Trimming at V came to 6 bases and at J to 7 bases, leaving 18 bases not matched to a gene.

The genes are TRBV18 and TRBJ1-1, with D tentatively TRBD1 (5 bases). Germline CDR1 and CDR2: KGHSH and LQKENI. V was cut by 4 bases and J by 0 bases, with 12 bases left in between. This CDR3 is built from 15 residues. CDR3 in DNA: TGTGCCAGCTCACTCGCGACAGAGATGAACACTGAAGCTTTCTTT. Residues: CASSLATEMNTEAFF.

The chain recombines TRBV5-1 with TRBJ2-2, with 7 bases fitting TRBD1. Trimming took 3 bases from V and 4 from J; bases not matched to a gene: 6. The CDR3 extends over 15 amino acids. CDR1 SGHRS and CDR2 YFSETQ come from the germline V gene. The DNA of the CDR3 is TGCGCCAGCAGCTCGGACAGGTTACCCACCGGGGAGCTGTTTTTT. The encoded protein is CASSSDRLPTGELFF.